These T cell receptor beta chains were read from a single sample in a study of cytomegalovirus exposure and HLA in healthy donors. Using immunoSEQ multiplex PCR, the repertoire was profiled, and TCRdb retains in-frame clones only, with some absent. Here the sample spans roughly 100,000 clones, 60% to 85% being singletons. The material sequenced was PBMCs. The receptors derive from a female donor in good health and CMV-seropositive. Both conserved end residues are part of each CDR3. The D gene is left open where the match is weak. Only some rows state a clone size, as once, few, many or a class for expanded clones.

NA	TRBV5-1	TRBJ2-7	NA	TGCGCCAGCAGAACCCAACCCGCACTGTCTTCCTACGAGCAGTACTTC	CASRTQPALSSYEQYF
TRBD1	TRBV5-4	TRBJ1-1	NA	TGTGCCAGCAGCTTGATGGACAGGGGAGGAGGAGAAGCTTTCTTT	CASSLMDRGGGEAFF
NA	TRBV4-3	TRBJ1-1	NA	TGCGCCAGCAGCCAAGAACGAGGAGGGGAAGCTTTCTTT	CASSQERGGEAFF
NA	TRBV6-6	TRBJ1-3	NA	TGTGCCAGCAGTTACAAGGCAGGTCCGGGAAACACCATATATTTT	CASSYKAGPGNTIYF
TRBD1	TRBV4-3	TRBJ1-1	NA	TGCGCCAGCAGCCCCTCCGGACAGGAGGGCTGGGACACTGAAGCTTTCTTT	CASSPSGQEGWDTEAFF
NA	TRBV7-9	TRBJ1-2	once	TGTGCCAGCAGCTTAAGGGAGGGGCAGGGCGGCTACACCTTC	CASSLREGQGGYTF
TRBD1	TRBV5-8	TRBJ2-7	few	TGTGCCAGCAGCCACGACAGGGATTCTCCCCTCTACGAGCAGTACTTC	CASSHDRDSPLYEQYF
TRBD1	TRBV11-3	TRBJ2-1	NA	TGTGCCAGCAGGGACAGGGCAGCGGATGAGCAGTTCTTC	CASRDRAADEQFF
TRBD1	TRBV30	TRBJ1-4	NA	TGTGCCTTCCTGGGACAGGGGCGGGAAAAACTGTTTTTT	CAFLGQGREKLFF
TRBD1	TRBV5-1	TRBJ1-1	NA	TGCGCCAGCAGCCGACAGGGGTTGAACACTGAAGCTTTCTTT	CASSRQGLNTEAFF
NA	TRBV28	TRBJ1-1	NA	TGTGCCAGCAGTTATTTCACTATGAACACTGAAGCTTTCTTT	CASSYFTMNTEAFF
NA	TRBV19	TRBJ2-2	NA	TGTGCCAGTAGCATTTTGCCCGCAGGGACCGGGGAGCTGTTTTTT	CASSILPAGTGELFF
NA	TRBV18	TRBJ1-4	NA	TGTGCCAGCTCGCAGGGTATAAAGGCAACTAATGAAAAACTGTTTTTT	CASSQGIKATNEKLFF
TRBD2	TRBV7-6	TRBJ2-1	NA	TGTGCCAGCAGCTCGTTGACTAGCGGGATGGGGAATGAGCAGTTCTTC	CASSSLTSGMGNEQFF
NA	TRBV7-9	TRBJ1-1	NA	TGTTCCAGCAGCTTGGTCGGTGAAGCTTTCTTT	CSSSLVGEAFF
NA	TRBV4-1	TRBJ1-3	NA	TGCGCCAGCAGCCAACGCGTCCCTGGAGTCTCTGGAAACACCATATATTTT	CASSQRVPGVSGNTIYF
TRBD1	TRBV18	TRBJ1-2	NA	TGTGCCAGCTCTCGGGACAGGGCCGGCCTCCTTGGCTACACCTTC	CASSRDRAGLLGYTF
TRBD2	TRBV30	TRBJ2-1	NA	TGTGCCTGGAGTCTAGGACTAGTGAATGAGCAGTTCTTC	CAWSLGLVNEQFF
NA	TRBV2	TRBJ1-5	NA	TGTGCCAGCAGTGAAACCCGGATGGTGACTGGTCAGCCCCAGCATTTT	CASSETRMVTGQPQHF
NA	TRBV30	TRBJ1-1	NA	TGTGCCTGGTCCTTTTCCGGGACAGAAGCTTTCTTT	CAWSFSGTEAFF
NA	TRBV7-6	TRBJ2-6	NA	TGTGCCAGCAGCTTAGCGGTGGGGCGAGCTGGGGCCAACGTCCTGACTTTC	CASSLAVGRAGANVLTF
NA	TRBV9	TRBJ1-1	NA	TGTGCCAGCAGCTCAGGGAGGGGCAACACTGAAGCTTTCTTT	CASSSGRGNTEAFF
TRBD1	TRBV29-1	TRBJ2-7	NA	TGCAGCGTTCTACAGGGGACCTACGAGCAGTACTTC	CSVLQGTYEQYF
NA	TRBV21-1	TRBJ2-7	NA	TGTGCCAGCCAGCAAAAGGACAGCGATTACGAGCAGTACTTC	CASQQKDSDYEQYF
NA	TRBV6-5	TRBJ1-5	NA	TGTGCCAGCAGGCGACAGATCAATCAGCCCCAGCATTTT	CASRRQINQPQHF
NA	TRBV27	TRBJ2-1	NA	TGTGCCAGCAGTAGGGGCACCCTCGTCTCCCTTACAAATGAGCAGTTCTTC	CASSRGTLVSLTNEQFF
NA	TRBV7-2	TRBJ1-6	NA	TGTGCCAGCAGCACGGTATTTAATTCACCCCTCCACTTT	CASSTVFNSPLHF
TRBD1	TRBV5-8	TRBJ1-5	NA	TGTGCCAGCAGCTTGGGGACAGGGCTCAATCAGCCCCAGCATTTT	CASSLGTGLNQPQHF
NA	TRBV9	TRBJ2-7	NA	TGTGCCAGCAGCGTGGGCCCTACAGCCTCCTACGAGCAGTACTTC	CASSVGPTASYEQYF
NA	TRBV5-1	TRBJ2-2	NA	TGCGCCAGCAGCTTGGGACGTCGGGGTTTCGGCACCGGGGAGCTGTTTTTT	CASSLGRRGFGTGELFF
NA	TRBV28	TRBJ1-6	NA	TGTGCCAGCAGGAATACAGGGCCTTCTAATTCACCCCTCCACTTT	CASRNTGPSNSPLHF
TRBD2	TRBV5-1	TRBJ2-1	NA	TGCGCCAGCAGCCCCTCTAGCGGGGGGGCTTCGGATGAGCAGTTCTTC	CASSPSSGGASDEQFF
TRBD1	TRBV25-1	TRBJ1-4	NA	TGTGCCAGCAGTGCCCTTAGGGGGGCAGGGGGTGAAAAACTGTTTTTT	CASSALRGAGGEKLFF
TRBD2	TRBV10-1	TRBJ2-5	NA	TGCGCCAGCAGTGTTATAGCGGGCGGGACCCAGTACTTC	CASSVIAGGTQYF
TRBD2	TRBV28	TRBJ2-3	NA	TGTGCCGCCAACCCTCCTAGCGGGAGCACAGATACGCAGTATTTT	CAANPPSGSTDTQYF
NA	TRBV30	TRBJ2-1	NA	TGTGCCTGGAATCAGGGTGTACCCTACAATGAGCAGTTCTTC	CAWNQGVPYNEQFF
NA	TRBV7-9	TRBJ2-5	few	TGTGCCAGCAGCCCTCCCAGTGTTGGGACTTACGAGACCCAGTACTTC	CASSPPSVGTYETQYF
NA	TRBV7-6	TRBJ2-5	NA	TGTGCCAGCAGCTTAGAGCTAGCGAGTACCCAGTACTTC	CASSLELASTQYF
NA	TRBV2	TRBJ1-5	medium-sized	TGTGCCAGCAGTGAAGGGGGGGGTGCTCAGCCCCAGCATTTT	CASSEGGGAQPQHF
NA	TRBV12-5	TRBJ1-2	NA	TGTGCTAGTGGTTTGGTAGCGTCCCGTATCAGAGGCTACACCTTC	CASGLVASRIRGYTF
NA	TRBV6-1	TRBJ2-6	NA	TGTGCCAGCAGTGGGGCGGGGAGTACTGGGGCCAACGTCCTGACTTTC	CASSGAGSTGANVLTF
TRBD1	TRBV19	TRBJ1-5	NA	TGTGCCAGTTCCGGGACAGGGGTCATTCAGAGGAATCAGCCCCAGCATTTT	CASSGTGVIQRNQPQHF
TRBD1	TRBV27	TRBJ1-2	NA	TGTGCCAGCAGTAAGGGGGCGGGCTATGGCTACACCTTC	CASSKGAGYGYTF
TRBD1	TRBV5-8	TRBJ1-5	NA	TGTGCCAGCAGCACCTGGACAGGGGGCTACGTCAATCAGCCCCAGCATTTT	CASSTWTGGYVNQPQHF
NA	TRBV28	TRBJ1-2	few	TGTGCCAGCAGTTTGCAACAGTTAAACTATGGCTACACCTTC	CASSLQQLNYGYTF
NA	TRBV27	TRBJ2-3	NA	TGTGCCAGCAGTTCCCAAAGGGGCCACGGCACAGATACGCAGTATTTT	CASSSQRGHGTDTQYF
NA	TRBV5-1	TRBJ1-1	few	TGCGCCAGCAGCTTATGGGGGGAAACTGAAGCTTTCTTT	CASSLWGETEAFF
TRBD1	TRBV9	TRBJ2-5	NA	TGTGCCAGCAGCGTAAGAGACAGGGGCCAAGAGACCCAGTACTTC	CASSVRDRGQETQYF
TRBD2	TRBV9	TRBJ2-7	NA	TGTGCCAGCAGCGTTGGGGGGGACTATCCCTACGAGCAGTACTTC	CASSVGGDYPYEQYF
TRBD1	TRBV6-5	TRBJ1-2	few	TGTGCCAGCAGCCCTGCCCGACAGGGGGGCGGCTACACCTTC	CASSPARQGGGYTF
NA	TRBV28	TRBJ1-5	NA	TGTGCCAGCAGGCGGCAGAACAATCAGCCCCAGCATTTT	CASRRQNNQPQHF
TRBD1	TRBV19	TRBJ2-7	NA	TGTGCCAGTAGTAGACAGGGGGGTTCGGTCTACGAGCAGTACTTC	CASSRQGGSVYEQYF
TRBD1	TRBV7-8	TRBJ2-1	once	TGTGCCAGCAGCCTTACCGGGACAGCTGGGTCTCGCTCCTACAATGAGCAGTTCTTC	CASSLTGTAGSRSYNEQFF
NA	TRBV11-3	TRBJ2-2	NA	TGTGCCAGCAGCTTATCAGTGAACACCGGGGAGCTGTTTTTT	CASSLSVNTGELFF